This T cell receptor (beta chain) was observed in a study of blood T cell repertoires in COVID-19. Study-level background: From the United States, Italy and Spain came samples of acute and convalescent COVID-19. From T cells, B-cell-depleted T cells, or PBMCs came the material, which was cDNA or gDNA.

Under the authors' procedure: Using reference gene primer amplification, nucleated cell counts were estimated. The assay was immunoSEQ multiplex PCR, and TCRdb's table has in-frame clones only and misses some. Clone size and V and J calls were adopted from that table, with D and trimming inferred from the DNA. The sample gives a few hundred thousand clones, approximately 88% of which show up once; roughly 7% is in the top ten. V lost 0 bases, J lost 9 bases, and 12 bases lay in between. From germline, CDR1 is MNHNS and CDR2 SASEGT. CDR3 size: 15 residues. Sample: peripheral blood. The chain couples TRBV6-1 to TRBJ1-6, with D perhaps TRBD1 (5 bases). The receptor comes from a woman aged 25-40 years who had recovered from COVID-19. CDR3 residues: CASSEAGERGSPLHF. As DNA, the CDR3 is TGTGCCAGCAGTGAAGCAGGGGAACGAGGTTCACCCCTCCACTTT.